This T cell receptor (beta chain) was profiled in a study of blood T cell repertoires in COVID-19. The germline gives CDR1 SGHNT, CDR2 YYREEE (reference sequence). The CDR3 totals 14 residues. V trimming: 0 bases; J trimming: 7 bases; junction bases outside the gene matches: 6. In the authors' methods: The assay estimated nucleated cells by amplifying reference gene primers. Repertoires were generated with immunoSEQ multiplex PCR, while TCRdb's copy carries only in-frame clones and drops some. V, J and clone size were drawn from that table, and D and trimming were deduced from the DNA. Of roughly 200,000 clones listed, more than 70% were seen once; the top ten hold 18%.

The TCR originated in a man aged 45-65 years with COVID-19, enrolled during active disease. Sequencing was performed on peripheral blood. The rearrangement links TRBV5-4 to TRBJ2-7, with 8 bases matching TRBD1. CDR3 residues: CASSLEDRAFEQYF. CDR3 nucleotide sequence: TGTGCCAGCAGCTTGGAGGACAGGGCTTTTGAGCAGTACTTC.